Listed below are T cell receptor beta chains from one sample, sequenced in a study of CD8 T cells in Susac syndrome. A single record per CDR3 protein comes from TCRdb applying MiXCR to the immunoSEQ multiplex PCR reads. The sample has approximately 180,000 distinct CDR3 sequences; almost 96% are singletons. What was sequenced was CD4+ T cells from PBMCs. These receptors were collected from a human donor with multiple sclerosis. Each CDR3 is given without its conserved first and last residue. D genes are given only for firm matches.

d_call: NA; v_call: TRBV7-2; cdr3_length: 11; cdr3_aa: ASSLEGTTGAF
d_call: TRBD1; v_call: TRBV6-6; cdr3_length: 13; cdr3_aa: ASSVGQGAGDTQY
d_call: TRBD1; v_call: TRBV5-1; cdr3_length: 13; cdr3_aa: ASSLETGGNSPLH
d_call: NA; v_call: TRBV7-2; cdr3_length: 12; cdr3_aa: ASNPQNSNTEAF
d_call: TRBD1; v_call: TRBV27; cdr3_length: 14; cdr3_aa: ASTLLATGRQGEQY
d_call: TRBD2; v_call: TRBV7-3; cdr3_length: 13; cdr3_aa: ASSLIAGSYNEQF
d_call: NA; v_call: TRBV4-1; cdr3_length: 12; cdr3_aa: ASSQDSARSWVT
d_call: TRBD2; v_call: TRBV7-2; cdr3_length: 14; cdr3_aa: ASSRTSGGPGRTQY
d_call: NA; v_call: TRBV20-1; cdr3_length: 12; cdr3_aa: SAPRVGGRVGAF
d_call: NA; v_call: TRBV19; cdr3_length: 13; cdr3_aa: ASSVDNFSNQPQH
d_call: TRBD1; v_call: TRBV23-1; cdr3_length: 15; cdr3_aa: ASSQPLRQGPNYGYT
d_call: TRBD1; v_call: TRBV20-1; cdr3_length: 11; cdr3_aa: SARAQGEDTIY
d_call: TRBD1; v_call: TRBV12-3/TRBV12-4; cdr3_length: 12; cdr3_aa: ASSFRDRDYEQY
d_call: TRBD1; v_call: TRBV2; cdr3_length: 14; cdr3_aa: ASSGFRTGGDSPLH
d_call: TRBD1; v_call: TRBV28; cdr3_length: 16; cdr3_aa: ASNSRTGASSGANVLT
d_call: NA; v_call: TRBV29-1; cdr3_length: 11; cdr3_aa: SVEDGRAGGYT
d_call: TRBD1; v_call: TRBV27; cdr3_length: 16; cdr3_aa: ASTWTGLETGLNQPQH
d_call: NA; v_call: TRBV12-3/TRBV12-4; cdr3_length: 15; cdr3_aa: ASSLGARGVVTDTQY
d_call: NA; v_call: TRBV12-3/TRBV12-4; cdr3_length: 12; cdr3_aa: ASVQRFRTDTQY
d_call: NA; v_call: TRBV2; cdr3_length: 10; cdr3_aa: ASKGWETEAF
d_call: TRBD1; v_call: TRBV23-1; cdr3_length: 14; cdr3_aa: ASIQGAASGANVLT
d_call: NA; v_call: TRBV7-2; cdr3_length: 10; cdr3_aa: ASSPPYTEQF
d_call: NA; v_call: TRBV12-3/TRBV12-4; cdr3_length: 13; cdr3_aa: ASIRSGSQNTEAF
d_call: TRBD1; v_call: TRBV28; cdr3_length: 14; cdr3_aa: ASSFGPPGGYNEQF
d_call: TRBD2; v_call: TRBV19; cdr3_length: 15; cdr3_aa: ASSMGTSGRSSYEQY
d_call: TRBD2; v_call: TRBV7-2; cdr3_length: 11; cdr3_aa: ASSSKLAGGQL
d_call: NA; v_call: TRBV7-9; cdr3_length: 13; cdr3_aa: ASSLAGEGNSPLH
d_call: TRBD1; v_call: TRBV7-9; cdr3_length: 12; cdr3_aa: ASSDEGGFEPQH
d_call: TRBD1; v_call: TRBV19; cdr3_length: 14; cdr3_aa: ASSIMYRGSNTEAF
d_call: TRBD1; v_call: TRBV9; cdr3_length: 12; cdr3_aa: ASSVEDRVDGYT
d_call: NA; v_call: TRBV15; cdr3_length: 14; cdr3_aa: ATSREGTRLTDTQY
d_call: NA; v_call: TRBV15; cdr3_length: 13; cdr3_aa: ATSRGGVMNTEAF
d_call: NA; v_call: TRBV4-3; cdr3_length: 12; cdr3_aa: ASSQDSRASPLH
d_call: TRBD2; v_call: TRBV3-1; cdr3_length: 10; cdr3_aa: ASSHRRGDQY
d_call: NA; v_call: TRBV6-5; cdr3_length: 12; cdr3_aa: ASSLWPLNYGYT
d_call: TRBD2; v_call: TRBV7-9; cdr3_length: 12; cdr3_aa: ASRVGGAMETQY
d_call: NA; v_call: TRBV18; cdr3_length: 12; cdr3_aa: ASCEGTDQETQY
d_call: NA; v_call: TRBV28; cdr3_length: 11; cdr3_aa: ASQGGSYNEQF
d_call: NA; v_call: TRBV20-1; cdr3_length: 11; cdr3_aa: SAEPRGHYEQY
d_call: TRBD1; v_call: TRBV5-6; cdr3_length: 12; cdr3_aa: ASSLGQGGTEAF
d_call: NA; v_call: TRBV7-9; cdr3_length: 13; cdr3_aa: ASSLDAPLNNEQF
d_call: TRBD2; v_call: TRBV7-8; cdr3_length: 14; cdr3_aa: ASSLLAGGPANEQF
d_call: NA; v_call: TRBV3-1; cdr3_length: 11; cdr3_aa: ASSLQLLAEQF
d_call: TRBD2; v_call: TRBV18; cdr3_length: 15; cdr3_aa: ASSPLGRLAGDNEQF
d_call: TRBD2; v_call: TRBV7-9; cdr3_length: 13; cdr3_aa: ASSPVGGLGNEQF